A single sample gave rise to the 29 T cell receptor beta chains below, sequenced in a study of T cell clonality in common variable immunodeficiency. Measured with immunoSEQ multiplex PCR; TCRdb has only the in-frame clones, and not every one. This sample has tens of thousands of clones, each found more than once. Sequenced material: peripheral blood mononuclear cells. The origin of the receptors is a person between 18 and 75 years old in good health.

This clone has ten or more counts. The CDR3 goes on 3 residues after the read ends, and that part is filled in from the germline J gene. The chain has TRBV6-2 or TRBV6-3 and TRBJ1-2, with 8 bases matching TRBD1. The junction had 2 bases not matched to a gene; V was cut back by 5 bases and J by 6 bases. There are 12 residues in the CDR3. Germline CDR1 MNHEY, CDR2 SVGEGT. CDR3 sequence: CASSKTGDGYTF. The sequenced part of the CDR3 DNA is TGTGCCAGCAGTAAGACAGGGGATGGC.

Of note for this clone: The CDR3 end is not reached by the read, which stops 3 residues before it; the germline J gene fills it in. The chain uses TRBV18 and TRBJ1-2; possibly TRBD1 for D (5 bases). Germline CDR1 and CDR2: KGHSH and LQKENI. The CDR3 sequence is 13 residues long. CDR3 protein: CASSPQGRNTYTF. The DNA read from the CDR3 is TGTGCCAGCTCACCTCAGGGAAGAAATACC.

Details on this clone: The missing CDR3 end, 3 residues past where the read stops, is filled in from the germline J gene. The chain joins TRBV19 to TRBJ1-2; D is possibly TRBD1 (5 bases). Per the germline V gene, CDR1 is LNHDA and CDR2 is SQIVND (reference sequence). The CDR3 totals 14 residues. The CDR3 bases that were read are TGTGCCAGTAGTATTACGGGAGGGGCCTACGAC. Its protein product is CASSITGGAYD. The whole CDR3 sequence reads CASSITGGAYDYTF. The variable domain in full, completed from reference TRBV19 and TRBJ1-2, reads DGGITQSPKYLFRKEGQNVTLSCEQNLNHDAMYWYRQDPGQGLRLIYYSQIVNDFQKGDIAEGYSVSREKKESFPLTVTSAQKNPTAFYLCASSITGGAYDYTFGSGTRLTVV.

This clone was counted between two and nine times. Coverage ceases 3 residues before the CDR3 finishes, and the germline J gene fills in the end. The rearrangement joins TRBV19 to TRBJ2-1; 9 bases map to TRBD2. This CDR3 region has 18 residues. From germline, CDR1 is LNHDA and CDR2 SQIVND (reference sequence). Trimming removed 6 bases from V and 3 bases from J; junction bases left unmatched: 15. The covered CDR3 bases are TGTGCCAGTAGGGCTCATAGCGGCGGGAGGGCCGACTACAATGAG. As protein: CASRAHSGGRADYNE. The CDR3 in its entirety is CASRAHSGGRADYNEQFF.

The sample holds a few counts of this clone. The sequence runs out 3 residues before the end of the CDR3; the remainder is reconstructed from the germline J gene. The chain recombines TRBV7-9 with TRBJ1-1; weak D call: TRBD1 (5 bases). This CDR3 spans 13 amino acids. Trimming cost V 5 bases and J 4 bases, with 11 bases left between them. Germline assignment: CDR1 SEHNR and CDR2 FQNEAQ (reference sequence). The CDR3 spells CASSRSGGTEAFF. The DNA read from the CDR3 is TGTGCCAGCAGCCGTTCGGGGGGCACTGAA.

This clone was seen ten or more times. The read ends 3 residues before the CDR3 terminus; that terminus is restored from the germline J gene. The chain carries TRBV7-8 and TRBJ2-4; TRBD2 aligns across 9 bases. This CDR3 contains 16 residues. CDR1 is SGHVS, CDR2 FQNEAQ, per germline. Trimming cost V 6 bases and J 9 bases; bases outside gene matches: 15. Partial CDR3 DNA: TGTGCCAGCAGTCTTAGCGGGAGTCAACAGCGGGGCATT. Translation: CASSLSGSQQRGI. The whole CDR3 protein is CASSLSGSQQRGIQYF.

This clone occurred a few times. The part of the CDR3 DNA that was read is TGTGCCAGCAGCGTTTTTGGGACAACTAGCAATCAGCCC. This translates into CASSVFGTTSNQP. The full CDR3 sequence reads CASSVFGTTSNQPQHF. This rearrangement joins TRBV2 to TRBJ1-5; perhaps TRBD1 as D (6 bases). Sequencing ends 3 residues short of the CDR3 end; the germline J gene provides the rest. Germline CDR1 SNHLY, CDR2 FYNNEI. This CDR3 is built from 16 residues. The germline V and J ends were trimmed by 6 bases and 0 bases, with 15 bases remaining between them.

There are many counts of this clone. The read halts 3 residues ahead of the CDR3 end, with the missing end drawn from the germline J gene. The chain uses TRBV18 and TRBJ2-5; TRBD2 might be the D (5 bases). The germline gives CDR1 KGHSH, CDR2 LQKENI. V was clipped by 2 bases and J by 2 bases, with 9 bases between them. The CDR3 is 14 amino acids. The CDR3 spells CASSPSGFQETQYF. The covered CDR3 bases are TGTGCCAGCTCACCAAGCGGCTTTCAAGAGACC.

This clone was recorded a few times. With the read ending 3 residues before the CDR3 end, the germline J gene is used to fill in that end. J is TRBJ2-3 and V is TRBV11-3, with a possible D match to TRBD1 (6 bases). The CDR3 loop spans 14 amino acids. In germline, CDR1 is SGHNT, CDR2 YENEEA. The sequenced CDR3 bases are TGTGCCAGCAGCTTTCACAGGGCACAAGAGACG. This codes for CASSFHRAQET. The full CDR3 sequence reads CASSFHRAQETQYF. The full variable domain, in which reference TRBV11-3 and TRBJ2-3 provide the parts outside the CDR3, is EAGVVQSPRYKIIEKKQPVAFWCNPISGHNTLYWYLQNLGQGPELLIRYENEEAVDDSQLPKDRFSAERLKGVDSTLKIQPAELGDSAVYLCASSFHRAQETQYFGPGTRLTVL.

There are many counts of this clone. The read gets to within 3 residues of the CDR3 end, and the germline J gene fills in the rest. The chain links TRBV20-1 to TRBJ2-1, with TRBD1 matching over 10 bases. V lost 4 bases, J lost 8 bases, and 8 bases stayed unmatched. Per germline, CDR1 DFQATT and CDR2 SNEGSKA (reference sequence). The CDR3 totals 14 residues. The part of the CDR3 DNA that was read is TGCAGTGCTATTTCGGGGACAGGGGACGATGAG. This gives the protein CSAISGTGDDE. The CDR3, in full, reads CSAISGTGDDEQFF.

This clone is medium-sized by share. The missing CDR3 end, 3 residues past where the read stops, is filled in from the germline J gene. This chain connects TRBV15 to TRBJ1-4; no clear D gene. Germline V CDR1 and CDR2: LNHNV, YYDKDF (reference sequence). This CDR3 spans 14 amino acids. The V gene lost 0 bases and the J gene lost 8 bases, with 10 bases spanning the gap. The CDR3 loop reads CATSRDKGVEKLFF. The DNA read from the CDR3 is TGTGCCACCAGCAGAGATAAGGGCGTGGAAAAA.

This clone was detected many times. The read ends 3 residues early relative to the CDR3; the germline J gene fills the gap. The chain has TRBV30 and TRBJ2-4; TRBD1 might be the D (6 bases). The V end lost 0 bases, the J end lost 9 bases, and 18 bases lay between the germline ends. This CDR3 comprises 15 residues. Germline V gene data show CDR1 as GTSNPN and CDR2 as SVGIG (reference sequence). Incomplete CDR3 DNA: TGTGCCTGGAGTGTACCAGTAGGGGGTCGGGGCATT. It codes for CAWSVPVGGRGI. The whole CDR3 protein is CAWSVPVGGRGIQYF.

This clone was recorded many times. From the germline J gene comes the end of the CDR3, since the read stops 3 residues before it. The V call is TRBV5-1, the J call TRBJ1-1, with TRBD1 as a possible D gene (6 bases). The V and J ends lost 3 bases and 0 bases respectively, with 21 bases between them. The CDR3 runs 18 residues. Germline CDR1 and CDR2: SGHRS and YFSETQ. The CDR3 protein is CASSSGGRGEDVNTEAFF. Partial CDR3 DNA: TGCGCCAGCAGCTCCGGTGGCAGGGGCGAAGATGTGAACACTGAA.

This clone has ten or more counts. The CDR3 extends 3 residues past the end of the read, so its final part is completed from the germline J gene. The V call is TRBV7-3, the J call TRBJ2-3; 9 positions match TRBD2. The CDR3 runs 16 residues. V was clipped by 5 bases and J by 2 bases; unmatched bases: 8. From germline, CDR1 is SGHTA and CDR2 FQGTGA. Partial CDR3 DNA: TGTGCCAGCAGCCCCGGGACTAGCCCTTTCACAGATACG. This encodes CASSPGTSPFTDT. The full CDR3 protein is CASSPGTSPFTDTQYF.

This clone was recorded many times. The read comes to an end 3 residues before the CDR3 does, leaving the germline J gene to fill in the end. This rearrangement joins TRBV11-3 to TRBJ2-3; D not resolved. The V and J ends lost 2 bases and 2 bases respectively, with 8 bases between them. The germline gives CDR1 SGHNT, CDR2 YENEEA. The CDR3 spans 14 residues. The CDR3 reads CASSLIATTDTQYF. The covered CDR3 bases are TGTGCCAGCAGCTTAATTGCTACCACAGATACG.

Incomplete CDR3 DNA: TGTGCCAGTACAACGGACAGGGGGGCTGAAAAA. This gives the protein CASTTDRGAEK. The full CDR3 reads CASTTDRGAEKLFF. The rearrangement uses TRBV19 and TRBJ1-4; the match to TRBD1 covers 10 bases. Read data end 3 residues before the CDR3 end; the end is taken from the germline J gene. The CDR3 consists of 14 residues. CDR1 is LNHDA, CDR2 SQIVND, per germline (reference sequence). J gave up 7 bases and V 7 bases, and 6 bases lay outside the gene matches.

This clone was detected only a few times. A junction boundary mismatches the germline segment, possibly from a read error. The read ends 3 residues early relative to the CDR3; the germline J gene fills the gap. V is TRBV11-3 and J is TRBJ1-1, with D possibly TRBD1 on 5 matching bases. The CDR3 is 14 amino acids. CDR1 SGHNT and CDR2 YENEEA come from the germline V gene. Partial CDR3 DNA: TGTGCCAGCAGCTTAGAACAGGTGAACCCTGAA. It is translated as CASSLEQVNPE. From start to end, the CDR3 is CASSLEQVNPEAFF.

This clone was seen at least ten times. The missing CDR3 end, 3 residues past where the read stops, is filled in from the germline J gene. The rearrangement joins TRBV18 to TRBJ2-7, with TRBD1 identical over 11 bases. Germline CDR1 KGHSH, CDR2 LQKENI. CDR3 length equals 15 residues. V lost 6 bases to trimming and J lost 1 base; unmatched junction nucleotides: 5. The CDR3 protein is CASSPGQGVSYEQYF. The sequenced part of the CDR3 DNA is TGTGCCAGCTCGCCGGGACAGGGGGTTTCCTACGAG.

As for this clone: Sequencing ends 3 residues short of the CDR3 end; the germline J gene provides the rest. Additional DNA sequences in this sample encode the identical CDR3. V usage is TRBV7-6 and J usage is TRBJ1-1; the D gene is possibly TRBD1 (6 bases). The germline CDR1 and CDR2 sequences are SGHVS and FNYEAQ. The CDR3 length is 15 residues. This CDR3 reads CASSLTGNDQETAFF. The DNA read from the CDR3 is TGTGCCAGCAGCTTAACAGGGAACGACCAAGAGACA. The full variable domain, with the rest looked up from reference TRBV7-6 and TRBJ1-1, is GAGVSQSPRYKVTKRGQDVALRCDPISGHVSLYWYRQALGQGPEFLTYFNYEAQQDKSGLPNDRFSAERPEGSISTLTIQRTEQRDSAMYRCASSLTGNDQETAFFGQGTRLTVV.

Details on this clone: The read stops 3 residues short of the end of the CDR3; the missing end is completed from the germline J gene. V is TRBV19 and J is TRBJ2-3; D is unclear. Germline values: CDR1 LNHDA, CDR2 SQIVND (reference sequence). The CDR3 totals 14 residues. This CDR3 is CASSPGPRNQPQYF. Incomplete CDR3 DNA: TGTGCCAGTAGTCCGGGTCCGCGCAATCAGCCG. The entire variable domain, with the rest obtained from reference TRBV19 and TRBJ2-3, is as follows: DGGITQSPKYLFRKEGQNVTLSCEQNLNHDAMYWYRQDPGQGLRLIYYSQIVNDFQKGDIAEGYSVSREKKESFPLTVTSAQKNPTAFYLCASSPGPRNQPQYFGPGTRLTVL.

This clone was counted ten times or more. The CDR3 end is not reached by the read, which stops 3 residues before it; the germline J gene fills it in. The rearrangement joins TRBV30 to TRBJ2-1, with 8 bases identical to TRBD2. Germline trimming cut 5 bases from V and 6 bases from J; bases unmatched to any gene: 3. The CDR3 is 12 residues long. In germline, CDR1 is GTSNPN, CDR2 SVGIG (reference sequence). The covered CDR3 bases are TGTGCCTGGGGGCTAGCGGGCAATGAG. It translates to CAWGLAGNE. The complete CDR3 protein is CAWGLAGNEQFF.

Concerning this clone itself: The DNA ends 3 residues before the CDR3 does, and the rest of the CDR3 is filled in from the germline J gene. The chain combines TRBV6-1 with TRBJ1-2; 7 bases fit TRBD1. There are 17 residues in the CDR3. J was trimmed by 0 bases and V by 2 bases; bases with no gene match: 9. Germline CDR1 reads MNHNS; CDR2 reads SASEGT. This CDR3 reads CASSEPGQTGSNYGYTF. The sequenced part of the CDR3 DNA is TGTGCCAGCAGTGAACCCGGCCAGACAGGGTCTAACTATGGC.

This clone showed up many times. The read falls 3 residues short of the CDR3 end, and the missing part is taken from the germline J gene. The rearrangement joins TRBV20-1 to TRBJ1-2; D is uncertain. CDR3 length: 14 amino acids. The V and J ends lost 1 base and 2 bases respectively, with 11 bases between them. Germline CDR1 and CDR2: DFQATT and SNEGSKA (reference sequence). Partial CDR3 DNA: TGCAGTGCTAGAGTGAGGGCAAACAACTATGGC. Its protein product is CSARVRANNYG. The CDR3, in full, reads CSARVRANNYGYTF.

Ten or more counts support this clone. The CDR3 extends 3 residues past the end of the read, so its final part is completed from the germline J gene. The chain carries TRBV20-1 and TRBJ1-4, with 9 nucleotides matching TRBD1. This CDR3 has 13 amino acids. The germline CDR1 and CDR2 sequences are DFQATT and SNEGSKA (reference sequence). V shed 6 bases, J shed 5 bases, and the junction held 4 bases outside the gene matches. CDR3 protein: CSAAGTGNEKLFF. Incomplete CDR3 DNA: TGCAGTGCAGCCGGGACAGGGAATGAAAAA.

This clone has more than one count but fewer than ten. The CDR3 end is not reached by the read, which stops 3 residues before it; the germline J gene fills it in. The chain has TRBV19 and TRBJ1-2; 7 bases align to TRBD1. Looked up from germline, CDR1 is LNHDA and CDR2 is SQIVND (reference sequence). The CDR3 covers 15 residues. V lost 5 bases, J lost 0 bases, and 6 bases stayed unmatched. CDR3 bases read: TGTGCCAGTAGTTTGGGACAGCGGACTAACTATGGC. Translation: CASSLGQRTNYG. The complete CDR3 protein is CASSLGQRTNYGYTF. Full variable domain (remainder filled in from reference TRBV19 and TRBJ1-2): DGGITQSPKYLFRKEGQNVTLSCEQNLNHDAMYWYRQDPGQGLRLIYYSQIVNDFQKGDIAEGYSVSREKKESFPLTVTSAQKNPTAFYLCASSLGQRTNYGYTFGSGTRLTVV.

This clone appeared many times. Read coverage stops 3 residues before the CDR3 terminus; the germline J gene supplies the remainder. V gene TRBV18 combines with J gene TRBJ1-1; D remains ambiguous. The CDR3 loop spans 14 amino acids. Trimming pared 2 bases from V and 1 base from J, leaving 8 bases between. The germline gives CDR1 KGHSH, CDR2 LQKENI. This CDR3 reads CASSPGSRNTEAFF. The covered CDR3 bases are TGTGCCAGCTCACCAGGCTCCAGGAACACTGAA. Using reference TRBV18 and TRBJ1-1 for the parts outside the CDR3, the full variable domain is NAGVMQNPRHLVRRRGQEARLRCSPMKGHSHVYWYRQLPEEGLKFMVYLQKENIIDESGMPKERFSAEFPKEGPSILRIQQVVRGDSAAYFCASSPGSRNTEAFFGQGTRLTVV.

There are many counts of this clone. With the read ending 3 residues before the CDR3 end, the germline J gene is used to fill in that end. The rearrangement links TRBV18 to TRBJ2-1; D unresolved. The germline V gene has CDR1 KGHSH and CDR2 LQKENI. The CDR3 totals 16 residues. V lost 0 bases to trimming and J lost 0 bases, with 9 bases between them. The sequenced part of the CDR3 DNA is TGTGCCAGCTCACCACCTTCACAGACCTCCTACAATGAG. It yields the protein CASSPPSQTSYNE. The entire CDR3 sequence reads CASSPPSQTSYNEQFF.

This clone has at least ten counts. The read terminates 3 residues before the CDR3 end, so the remaining end is supplied by the germline J gene. V usage is TRBV7-9 and J usage is TRBJ2-7, with 8 bases matching TRBD1. V dropped 5 bases and J dropped 2; count of bases not matched to a gene: 5. Germline V lookup: CDR1 SEHNR, CDR2 FQNEAQ (reference sequence). The CDR3 has 14 residues. The CDR3 bases that were read are TGTGCCAGCAGCCCCGGGACAGGAACCTACGAG. Protein: CASSPGTGTYE. The complete CDR3 protein is CASSPGTGTYEQYF.

This clone was recorded many times. Here the CDR3 reads CASRVGGEQFF. CDR3 bases read: TGTGCCAGTAGGGTGGGGGGTGAG. The chain uses TRBV19 and TRBJ2-1, with D tentatively TRBD2 (6 bases). The read terminates 3 residues ahead of where the CDR3 ends, so the germline J gene completes it. The germline V and J ends were trimmed by 6 bases and 9 bases, with 9 bases remaining between them. CDR3 size: 11 residues. Per the germline V gene, CDR1 is LNHDA and CDR2 is SQIVND (reference sequence).